The present T cell receptor (beta chain) was sequenced within a study of shared clonotypes between healthy human individuals. In the study overall: CD4 naive cells filled three plates per donor, CD4 memory three, CD8 naive two and CD8 memory one.

Only in-frame clones appear in the TCRdb table, and some are missing; sequencing was by immunoSEQ multiplex PCR. Seen here are some 1,600,000 clones, about 98% observed once, and the top ten hold less than 0.55%. General observations from the study: Compared with clonotypes that all four donors shared, non-shared clonotypes had lower generation probabilities. The naive CD4 repertoires of several donors were compared, and approximately 5% of clonotypes were shared.

In the case of this clone: Its antigen is as yet unknown.

Donors were healthy HIV-negative adults without recent acute infections or vaccinations. This receptor was obtained from a man younger than 45 in good health. Specimen: naive CD4+ T cells sorted from blood. Sample subset: CD45RA+ positively selected.

The CDR3 here is CASTSFHEQFF. CDR3 sequence (DNA): TGTGCCAGCACGAGCTTCCATGAGCAGTTCTTC. The genes are TRBV6-1 and TRBJ2-1; no clear D gene. Trimming pared 7 bases from V and 8 bases from J, leaving 9 bases between. The CDR3 loop spans 11 amino acids. The germline V gene has CDR1 MNHNS and CDR2 SASEGT.